These 24 T cell receptor beta chains were sequenced from one sample in a study of blood T cell repertoires in COVID-19. Data came from immunoSEQ multiplex PCR; TCRdb stores just in-frame clones and leaves some out. This table has roughly 98,000 clones, approximately 75% appearing once. The specimen was peripheral blood. These receptors were obtained from a human donor in a cohort sampled during active COVID-19.

The V call is TRBV7-2, the J call TRBJ1-2; D call uncertain. Germline V CDR1 and CDR2: SGHTA, FQGNSA. This CDR3 contains 16 residues. V gave up 0 bases and J gave up 0 bases, with 11 bases separating them. As DNA, the CDR3 is TGTGCCAGCAGCTTAGCCCCACAGACCTCTAACTATGGCTACACCTTC. Protein sequence: CASSLAPQTSNYGYTF.

The chain is built from TRBV28 and TRBJ1-1, with D hard to call. Between the trimmed V and J ends, which lost 6 bases and 6 bases, there was a span of 14 bases. The CDR3 spans 13 residues. The germline V gene encodes CDR1 MDHEN and CDR2 SYDVKM. The CDR3 reads CASSTFDTSEAFF. The CDR3 DNA reads as TGTGCCAGCAGCACCTTCGACACCTCTGAAGCTTTCTTT.

This clone has a handful of counts. V and J are TRBV7-8 and TRBJ1-5; 10 bases are shared with TRBD1. The germline V gene has CDR1 SGHVS and CDR2 FQNEAQ. This CDR3 region has 16 residues. V lost 5 bases to trimming and J lost 1 base; unmatched junction nucleotides: 5. Written as DNA, the CDR3 is TGTGCCAGCAGCCGGGACAGGGGCCAGAGCAATCAGCCCCAGCATTTT. It is translated as CASSRDRGQSNQPQHF.

The rearrangement joins TRBV6-4 to TRBJ2-2; 8 bases match TRBD1. The CDR3 sequence is 15 residues long. After removal of 2 bases from V and 5 bases from J, the junction contained 4 bases not matched to a gene. Per the germline V gene, CDR1 is MRHNA and CDR2 is SNTAGT. CDR3 sequence (DNA): TGTGCCAGCAGTGACGGACAGGGAGAGACCGGGGAGCTGTTTTTT. It codes for CASSDGQGETGELFF.

J is TRBJ2-1 and V is TRBV5-1; 10 bases fit TRBD2. CDR1 is SGHRS, CDR2 YFSETQ, per germline. The CDR3 has 15 residues. The V gene end was trimmed by 4 bases and the J gene end by 5 bases; junction bases not matched to a gene: 6. The DNA of the CDR3 is TGCGCCAGCAGCCACCTAGCGGGGGCTAACAATGAGCAGTTCTTC. Its protein is CASSHLAGANNEQFF.

The count of this clone is one. This rearrangement joins TRBV4-1 to TRBJ1-3; D is possibly TRBD1 (6 bases). Per germline, CDR1 MGHRA and CDR2 YSYEKL. The V end was cut by 3 bases, the J end by 3 bases, with 15 bases between. This CDR3 region has 16 residues. The CDR3 loop reads CASSHLTGSGGNTIYF. DNA for the CDR3: TGCGCCAGCAGCCACCTTACAGGGAGTGGTGGAAACACCATATATTTT.

The chain combines TRBV5-1 with TRBJ1-1; TRBD1 is a possible D gene (6 bases). V dropped 7 bases and J dropped 0 bases, with 10 bases sitting between them. Looked up from germline, CDR1 is SGHRS and CDR2 is YFSETQ. This CDR3 comprises 13 residues. The CDR3 DNA sequence: TGCGCCAGCGGGGGCGGTATGAACACTGAAGCTTTCTTT. Encoded protein: CASGGGMNTEAFF.

The chain recombines TRBV4-1 with TRBJ2-7; 8 positions agree with TRBD1. The CDR3 totals 15 residues. V shed 3 bases, J shed 6 bases, and the junction held 10 bases outside the gene matches. The germline gives CDR1 MGHRA, CDR2 YSYEKL. CDR3 in DNA: TGCGCCAGCAGCCAGCACTGGGGACAGGAGTTCGAGCAGTACTTC. Translating gives CASSQHWGQEFEQYF.

This chain uses TRBV5-5 with TRBJ2-5, with D unresolved. V lost 3 bases, J lost 4 bases, and 13 bases lay in between. The CDR3 sequence is 14 residues long. Germline V gives CDR1 SGHKS, CDR2 YYEKEE (reference sequence). The CDR3 spells CASSSPGPSETQYF. As DNA, the CDR3 is TGTGCCAGCAGCTCGCCTGGCCCCTCAGAGACCCAGTACTTC.

This chain's CDR3 is CASSYQGASLNTEAFF. The CDR3 bases are TGTGCCAGCAGTTATCAGGGGGCGAGCCTGAACACTGAAGCTTTCTTT. V gene TRBV6-5 combines with J gene TRBJ1-1; TRBD1 agrees at 8 bases. J lost 0 bases, V lost 3 bases, and 6 bases had no gene match. This CDR3 region has 16 residues. Germline values: CDR1 MNHEY, CDR2 SVGAGI.

The CDR3 protein is CSGGEAGGDTEAFF. As DNA, the CDR3 is TGCAGCGGAGGGGAGGCCGGGGGGGACACTGAAGCTTTCTTT. The genes are TRBV29-1 and TRBJ1-1, with D maybe TRBD1 (5 bases). This CDR3 has 14 residues. Trimming stripped 7 bases from V and 3 bases from J, with 18 bases between. CDR1 and CDR2 from the germline V gene are SQVTM and ANQGSEA.

The rearrangement uses TRBV5-8 and TRBJ1-5, with D possibly TRBD1 on 6 matching bases. The CDR3 contains 18 residues. V was shortened by 4 bases and J by 0 bases, with 20 bases between the two germline ends. The germline CDR1 and CDR2 sequences are SGHTS and YDEGEE. CDR3 sequence (DNA): TGTGCCAGCAGCCTCGACAGGTGGCCTCTTTATAGCAATCAGCCCCAGCATTTT. Translation gives CASSLDRWPLYSNQPQHF.

This clone was seen once. DNA of the CDR3: TGTGCCAGCGTCCCAGGGACAGTCGTTCGCTACGAGCAGTACTTC. Translation gives CASVPGTVVRYEQYF. The chain joins TRBV6-5 to TRBJ2-7; TRBD1 aligns across 7 bases. The CDR3 covers 15 residues. The ends lost 8 bases at V and 3 bases at J; junction bases unmatched: 13. Looked up from germline, CDR1 is MNHEY and CDR2 is SVGAGI.

The chain is built from TRBV6-5 and TRBJ2-7, with 9 bases lining up with TRBD1. There are 15 residues in the CDR3. Trimming at V came to 5 bases and at J to 0 bases, leaving 5 bases not matched to a gene. Germline V gene sequence: CDR1 MNHEY, CDR2 SVGAGI. CDR3: CASSRGQGTSYEQYF. The CDR3 bases are TGTGCCAGCAGTAGAGGACAGGGGACCTCCTACGAGCAGTACTTC.

The chain carries TRBV7-3 and TRBJ2-5; 9 nucleotides match TRBD1. Trimming cost V 5 bases and J 4 bases; bases outside gene matches: 5. The CDR3 totals 14 residues. Looked up from germline, CDR1 is SGHTA and CDR2 is FQGTGA. The CDR3 loop is CASSLNRGRETQYF. The CDR3 coding sequence is TGTGCCAGCAGCCTGAACAGGGGGCGAGAGACCCAGTACTTC.

This sequence joins TRBV27 and TRBJ1-4, with TRBD1 identical over 7 bases. The V gene's germline CDR1 is MNHEY and CDR2 SMNVEV (reference sequence). With 7 bases clipped from V and 16 bases from J, the junction kept 18 bases outside the gene matches. The CDR3 is 14 amino acids. The CDR3 loop is CASTGTATLRRGFF. The CDR3 DNA follows: TGTGCCAGCACCGGGACAGCCACACTGAGGAGGGGGTTTTTT.

The chain joins TRBV6-5 to TRBJ1-6; a possible D gene is TRBD1 (6 bases). Per germline, CDR1 MNHEY and CDR2 SVGAGI. CDR3 length: 15 amino acids. The V end was cut by 2 bases, the J end by 10 bases, with 15 bases between. The CDR3 reads CASSYIRGSRSPLHF. In DNA, the CDR3 is TGTGCCAGCAGTTACATAAGGGGGTCCCGGTCACCCCTCCACTTT.

The V and J genes are TRBV18 and TRBJ1-3, with 8 nucleotides matching TRBD1. CDR1 is KGHSH, CDR2 LQKENI, per germline. CDR3 size: 14 residues. V dropped 3 bases and J dropped 4; count of bases not matched to a gene: 2. CDR3 sequence: CASSPTGGGNTIYF. CDR3 in DNA: TGTGCCAGCTCACCCACAGGGGGAGGAAACACCATATATTTT.

The chain recombines TRBV12-3 or TRBV12-4 with TRBJ2-7; TRBD2 might be the D (5 bases). The CDR3 extends over 13 amino acids. V was pared by 8 bases and J by 5 bases, with 16 bases between. CDR3 nucleotides: TGTGCCAGCTCGATCGGATCCGGGAACGAGCAGTACTTC. Translation gives CASSIGSGNEQYF.

This clone is a singleton in its sample. The J gene is TRBJ1-2, the V gene TRBV5-4; no definite D call. The CDR3 is made up of 13 amino acids. In germline, CDR1 is SGHNT, CDR2 YYREEE (reference sequence). Between the trimmed V and J ends, which lost 5 bases and 4 bases, there was a span of 12 bases. The CDR3 DNA follows: TGTGCCAGCAGAGGCCTTGGCGGCTATGGCTACACCTTC. The encoded protein is CASRGLGGYGYTF.

The chain combines TRBV7-6 with TRBJ1-1, with 10 bases fitting TRBD1. The CDR3 contains 17 residues. Germline lookup yields CDR1 SGHVS and CDR2 FNYEAQ. Losses at the gene ends were 4 bases for V and 2 bases for J; bases not matched to a gene: 10. The CDR3 coding sequence is TGTGCCAGCAGCTCCCGGGACAGGGGAACTTATAACACTGAAGCTTTCTTT. The encoded protein is CASSSRDRGTYNTEAFF.

This clone has just one count. The V gene is TRBV5-1, the J gene TRBJ2-2; 8 bases map to TRBD1. This CDR3 region has 14 residues. Germline V gene lookup returns CDR1 SGHRS and CDR2 YFSETQ. Losses at the gene ends were 6 bases for V and 4 bases for J; bases not matched to a gene: 5. CDR3 amino acids: CASKGQAITGELFF. The CDR3 DNA sequence: TGCGCCAGCAAGGGACAGGCAATCACCGGGGAGCTGTTTTTT.

V gene TRBV9 combines with J gene TRBJ2-3, with 12 bases fitting TRBD2. J gave up 2 bases and V 4 bases, and 5 bases lay outside the gene matches. CDR1 SGDLS and CDR2 YYNGEE come from the germline V gene. There are 16 residues in the CDR3. The CDR3 region is CASSPRTSGDTDTQYF. The CDR3, as DNA: TGTGCCAGCAGCCCCCGGACTAGCGGGGACACAGATACGCAGTATTTT.

J is TRBJ1-2 and V is TRBV15, with 8 bases lining up with TRBD1. CDR1 is LNHNV, CDR2 YYDKDF, per germline (reference sequence). V was pared by 7 bases and J by 2 bases, with 12 bases of the junction left unmatched. The CDR3 has 16 amino acids. Here the CDR3 reads CATTPDRAAPNYGYTF. In nucleotides, the CDR3 is TGTGCCACCACCCCGGACAGGGCCGCCCCCAACTATGGCTACACCTTC. Based on the CDR3 plus reference TRBV15 and TRBJ1-2, the full variable domain is DAMVIQNPRYQVTQFGKPVTLSCSQTLNHNVMYWYQQKSSQAPKLLFHYYDKDFNNEADTPDNFQSRRPNTSFCFLDIRSPGLGDTAMYLCATTPDRAAPNYGYTFGSGTRLTVV.